The 2 T cell receptor beta chains listed next were all sequenced from one sample in a study of shared clonotypes between healthy human individuals. Using immunoSEQ multiplex PCR, the repertoire was profiled, and TCRdb retains in-frame clones only, with some absent. The repertoire holds over a million clones, with approximately 78% as singletons. Sequencing used memory CD4+ T cells from PBMCs. The subset is: CD45RA-negative fraction. Every receptor here comes from a man aged 18 to 30 in good health. Some clones in this sample may be carry-over from other donors' samples.

The chain couples TRBV19 to TRBJ1-2; 8 bases fit TRBD1. V trimming: 6 bases; J trimming: 7 bases; junction bases outside the gene matches: 4. The V gene's germline CDR1 is LNHDA and CDR2 SQIVND (reference sequence). This CDR3 contains 12 residues. CDR3 coding DNA: TGTGCCAGTAGCAAGACAGGGGCTGGCTACACCTTC. Amino acid sequence: CASSKTGAGYTF.

This chain links TRBV7-3 with TRBJ1-2; unclear D gene. The CDR3 length is 14 residues. CDR1 and CDR2 from the germline V gene are SGHTA and FQGTGA. The V end was cut by 4 bases, the J end by 3 bases, with 12 bases between. CDR3 in DNA: TGTGCCAGCAGCTGGAACGGTCGAGACTATGGCTACACCTTC. Translated, it gives CASSWNGRDYGYTF.